This T cell receptor beta chain was sequenced for a study of preoperative IRX-2 immunotherapy in early breast cancer. Stated treatment: preoperative locoregional IRX-2 cytokine immunotherapy. The method was immunoSEQ multiplex PCR; TCRdb's version includes in-frame clones alone and lacks a portion of them. The profile covers about 42,000 clones, with 60% to 85% appearing a single time and about 1% taken by the ten largest. The source material was tumor tissue, sampled after IRX-2 immunotherapy. The receptor's source is a human donor with breast cancer.

The CDR3 sequence: CASSLGGWLLQETQYF. The CDR3 DNA reads TGCGCCAGCAGCTTGGGGGGGTGGTTACTTCAAGAGACCCAGTACTTC. The chain recombines TRBV23-1 with TRBJ2-5; 7 bases are a match to TRBD2. TRBV23-1 is given ORF status, its function remaining uncertain. The CDR3 runs to 16 residues. Trimming took 6 bases from V and 2 from J; bases not matched to a gene: 12.